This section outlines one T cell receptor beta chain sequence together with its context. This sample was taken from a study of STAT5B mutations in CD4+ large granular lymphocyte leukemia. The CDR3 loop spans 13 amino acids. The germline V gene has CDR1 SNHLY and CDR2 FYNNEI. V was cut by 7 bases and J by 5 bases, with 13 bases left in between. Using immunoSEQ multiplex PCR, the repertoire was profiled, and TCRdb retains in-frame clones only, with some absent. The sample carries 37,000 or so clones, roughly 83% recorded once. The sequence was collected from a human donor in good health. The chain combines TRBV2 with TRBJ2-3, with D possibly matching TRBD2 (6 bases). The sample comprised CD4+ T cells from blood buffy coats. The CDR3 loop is CASILDGGDTQYF. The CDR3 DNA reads TGTGCCAGCATACTAGACGGGGGAGATACGCAGTATTTT.